This T cell receptor (beta chain) was sequenced in a study of spatial heterogeneity in lung cancer. Described time point: blood at routine non-recurrence follow-up after resection. No cells were sorted before sequencing. The whole RNA sequenced was extracted from tumor, nontumor lung or frozen PBMC. CDR1 is DFQATT and CDR2 is SNEGSKA in the germline V gene (reference sequence). The V gene lost 0 bases and the J gene lost 6 bases, with 11 bases spanning the gap. This CDR3 is 13 amino acids long. This clonotype was counted at least ten times. TCRdb used MiXCR to reprocess the 5' RACE reads, holding one entry per CDR3 protein. The sample includes fewer than 30,000 distinct CDR3 sequences, 4.5% to 7.5% seen only once; the top ten take under 25%.

The chain uses TRBV20-1 and TRBJ1-2, with D perhaps TRBD1 (5 bases). This clonotype originated in a male donor with early-stage non-small cell lung cancer. The specimen was PBMCs, collected at follow-up. The CDR3 nucleotides read TGCAGTGCTAGAGATCAGGGTTTACATGGCTACACCTTC. Translated: CSARDQGLHGYTF.